Shown below are 18 T cell receptor beta chains from a single sample sequenced in a study of blood T cell repertoires in COVID-19. The table came from immunoSEQ multiplex PCR; TCRdb's copy has only in-frame clones and leaves some out. This sample has over 150,000 clones, with 80% to 90% found just once. Sequences were obtained from peripheral blood. The source is a woman in her seventies with COVID-19, enrolled during active disease.

The chain has TRBV18 and TRBJ2-7; the match to TRBD1 covers 8 bases. Germline V gives CDR1 KGHSH, CDR2 LQKENI. The ends lost 1 base at V and 6 bases at J; junction bases unmatched: 2. The CDR3 loop spans 13 amino acids. CDR3 nucleotide sequence: TGTGCCAGCTCACCACAAGGACAGGGCGAGCAGTACTTC. It specifies CASSPQGQGEQYF.

In DNA form, the CDR3 reads TGTGCCAGCAGCTCCGCCCAGGGGGCGAATAGAAATCAGCCCCAGCATTTT. Translated: CASSSAQGANRNQPQHF. The chain employs TRBV5-6 and TRBJ1-5; 8 bases map to TRBD1. Germline CDR1 is SGHDT and CDR2 is YYEEEE. V was pared by 3 bases and J by 4 bases, with 12 bases of the junction left unmatched. The CDR3 is made up of 17 amino acids.

This clone was found many times. This chain uses TRBV2 with TRBJ2-7; 10 bases are shared with TRBD1. There are 14 residues in the CDR3. V shed 5 bases, J shed 3 bases, and the junction held 4 bases outside the gene matches. Germline CDR1 is SNHLY and CDR2 is FYNNEI. CDR3 bases: TGTGCCAGCAGTTTGTGGGACAGGGGCTACGAGCAGTACTTC. This codes for CASSLWDRGYEQYF.

This clone was seen once. The rearrangement uses TRBV2 and TRBJ1-2; maybe TRBD1 (6 bases). The germline V gene encodes CDR1 SNHLY and CDR2 FYNNEI. Trimming cost V 2 bases and J 4 bases, with 14 bases left between them. The CDR3 covers 15 residues. CDR3 in DNA: TGTGCCAGCAGTGAACTTAACAGGGTTAGCTATGGCTACACCTTC. Encoded protein: CASSELNRVSYGYTF. Full variable domain (missing parts from reference TRBV2 and TRBJ1-2): EPEVTQTPSHQVTQMGQEVILRCVPISNHLYFYWYRQILGQKVEFLVSFYNNEISEKSEIFDDQFSVERPDGSNFTLKIRSTKLEDSAMYFCASSELNRVSYGYTFGSGTRLTVV.

The V gene is TRBV6-5, the J gene TRBJ1-6; D not certain. V was cut by 2 bases and J by 10 bases, with 15 bases left in between. This CDR3 has 15 amino acids. CDR1 and CDR2 (germline): MNHEY, SVGAGI. Here the CDR3 reads CASSYGEHSGSPLHF. Written as DNA, the CDR3 is TGTGCCAGCAGTTACGGGGAGCACTCTGGGTCACCCCTCCACTTT.

This clone occurred once. V usage is TRBV18 and J usage is TRBJ1-3, with D possibly TRBD1 on 5 matching bases. Germline V gives CDR1 KGHSH, CDR2 LQKENI. V was pared by 6 bases and J by 0 bases, with 18 bases between. This CDR3 spans 17 amino acids. The CDR3 reads CASSVRDSRYSGNTIYF. The CDR3 DNA follows: TGTGCCAGCTCGGTGAGGGACTCCCGCTACTCTGGAAACACCATATATTTT.

This clone has a single count. The rearrangement joins TRBV19 to TRBJ1-4, with 8 bases fitting TRBD1. Germline V gene lookup returns CDR1 LNHDA and CDR2 SQIVND (reference sequence). The CDR3 is made up of 15 amino acids. The V and J ends lost 6 bases and 8 bases, in that order; junction bases with no gene match: 11. This CDR3 is CASRVGTGSGEKLFF. DNA of the CDR3: TGTGCCAGTAGAGTGGGGACAGGCTCGGGGGAAAAACTGTTTTTT. Variable domain in full (rest from reference TRBV19 and TRBJ1-4): DGGITQSPKYLFRKEGQNVTLSCEQNLNHDAMYWYRQDPGQGLRLIYYSQIVNDFQKGDIAEGYSVSREKKESFPLTVTSAQKNPTAFYLCASRVGTGSGEKLFFGSGTQLSVL.

This chain joins TRBV19 and TRBJ2-3; D unresolved. The V gene's germline CDR1 is LNHDA and CDR2 SQIVND (reference sequence). The CDR3 has 13 amino acids. The V end was cut by 6 bases, the J end by 2 bases, with 9 bases between. The CDR3, as DNA: TGTGCCAGTAGGAAGCGCGACACAGATACGCAGTATTTT. Encoded protein: CASRKRDTDTQYF.

This chain links TRBV6-6 with TRBJ1-2; the D is unclear. The V end lost 6 bases, the J end lost 0 bases, and 14 bases lay between the germline ends. The length of the CDR3 is 15 residues. Germline V gives CDR1 MNHNY, CDR2 SVGAGI (reference sequence). CDR3 loop: CASRWRGDPNYGYTF. The CDR3 nucleotides are TGTGCCAGCAGGTGGCGCGGGGATCCTAACTATGGCTACACCTTC.

With respect to this clone: The junction departs from the called germline gene at one end, perhaps through a read error. The rearrangement joins TRBV9 to TRBJ2-5, with 13 positions matching TRBD2. This CDR3 is 14 amino acids long. CDR1 and CDR2 from the germline V gene are SGDLS and YYNGEE. The CDR3 bases are TGTGCCAGCAGCGCCGGGACTAGCGGGGTGCGCAAGGACTTC. Protein sequence: CASSAGTSGVRKDF.

This chain uses TRBV28 with TRBJ1-6; D is ambiguous. CDR3 length: 13 residues. V was trimmed by 8 bases and J by 13 bases, leaving 18 bases between them. Germline CDR1 MDHEN, CDR2 SYDVKM. CDR3 coding DNA: TGTGCCAGCGGCCCCCCCGCCACCCCCCCCCTCCACTTT. Translating gives CASGPPATPPLHF.

The rearrangement links TRBV10-3 to TRBJ1-6; D might be TRBD1 (5 bases). Per the germline V gene, CDR1 is ENHRY and CDR2 is SYGVKD. This CDR3 region has 15 residues. V was cut by 2 bases and J by 9 bases, with 14 bases left in between. CDR3 loop: CAISEAGWEGSPLHF. CDR3 coding DNA: TGTGCCATCAGTGAGGCAGGGTGGGAGGGTTCACCCCTCCACTTT.

This chain connects TRBV6-1 to TRBJ2-5; 9 bases match TRBD2. CDR1 MNHNS and CDR2 SASEGT come from the germline V gene. Trimming at V came to 4 bases and at J to 4 bases, leaving 10 bases not matched to a gene. There are 16 residues in the CDR3. This CDR3 is CASSVIGGGASETQYF. CDR3 coding DNA: TGTGCCAGCAGTGTTATTGGCGGGGGGGCCTCAGAGACCCAGTACTTC.

The chain is built from TRBV6-1 and TRBJ2-2; possibly TRBD1 for D (6 bases). The CDR3 is 16 amino acids. The V gene lost 1 base and the J gene lost 3 bases, with 12 bases spanning the gap. CDR1 and CDR2 from the germline V gene are MNHNS and SASEGT. The DNA of the CDR3 is TGTGCCAGCAGTGAAGGACAGGCTTTGGACACCGGGGAGCTGTTTTTT. Encoded protein: CASSEGQALDTGELFF.

The chain carries TRBV6-5 and TRBJ1-1; D is unclear. Trimming left V 0 bases short and J 1 base short, with 12 bases between. CDR1 is MNHEY, CDR2 SVGAGI, per germline. The CDR3 runs 16 residues. DNA of the CDR3: TGTGCCAGCAGTTACTCGAGGGCAGGAGGGAACACTGAAGCTTTCTTT. It specifies CASSYSRAGGNTEAFF.

The chain uses TRBV30 and TRBJ1-3; no firm D call. The CDR3 length is 21 residues. Germline assignment: CDR1 GTSNPN and CDR2 SVGIG (reference sequence). Trimming pared 1 base from V and 0 bases from J, leaving 28 bases between. The CDR3 region is CAWSGIRSWPIDSGSGNTIYF. CDR3 nucleotide sequence: TGTGCCTGGAGTGGGATTAGGTCCTGGCCTATCGACTCGGGCTCTGGAAACACCATATATTTT.

This clone was seen only once. This chain joins TRBV9 and TRBJ1-4, with 7 nucleotides matching TRBD1. The CDR3 length is 14 residues. The V gene's germline CDR1 is SGDLS and CDR2 YYNGEE. V trimming: 6 bases; J trimming: 3 bases; junction bases outside the gene matches: 5. This chain's CDR3 is CASTRGVSNEKLFF. The CDR3 DNA reads TGTGCCAGCACCAGGGGGGTCTCTAATGAAAAACTGTTTTTT. The whole variable domain, filled in from reference TRBV9 and TRBJ1-4, reads DSGVTQTPKHLITATGQRVTLRCSPRSGDLSVYWYQQSLDQGLQFLIQYYNGEERAKGNILERFSAQQFPDLHSELNLSSLELGDSALYFCASTRGVSNEKLFFGSGTQLSVL.

This clone was detected a few times. The genes are TRBV5-1 and TRBJ1-2; TRBD1 is a possible D gene (6 bases). The germline V and J ends were trimmed by 7 bases and 2 bases, with 12 bases remaining between them. Germline CDR1 reads SGHRS; CDR2 reads YFSETQ. This CDR3 is 13 amino acids long. This CDR3 reads CASGPTGNYGYTF. In DNA, the CDR3 is TGCGCCAGCGGCCCCACAGGGAACTATGGCTACACCTTC.